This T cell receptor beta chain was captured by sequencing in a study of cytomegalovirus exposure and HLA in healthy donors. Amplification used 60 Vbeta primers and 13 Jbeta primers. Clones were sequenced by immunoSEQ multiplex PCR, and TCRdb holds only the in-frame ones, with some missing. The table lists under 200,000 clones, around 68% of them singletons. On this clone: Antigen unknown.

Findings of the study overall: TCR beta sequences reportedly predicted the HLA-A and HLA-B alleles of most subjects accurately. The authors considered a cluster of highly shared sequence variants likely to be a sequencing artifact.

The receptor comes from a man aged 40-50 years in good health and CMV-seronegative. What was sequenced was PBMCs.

Here the CDR3 DNA reads TGTGCCTGGAGTGCCGGGACTAGCGATCGGTTCTTC. Its translation: CAWSAGTSDRFF. V is TRBV30 and J is TRBJ2-1; TRBD2 agrees at 10 bases. After removal of 1 base from V and 15 bases from J, the junction contained 6 bases not matched to a gene. Germline values: CDR1 GTSNPN, CDR2 SVGIG (reference sequence). The CDR3 runs to 12 residues.